The sample holds many counts of the clone carrying this T cell receptor beta chain. CDR1 is SGHAT and CDR2 is FQNNGV in the germline V gene. With 0 bases removed from V and 4 bases from J, the gap between germline ends came to 13 bases. The CDR3 consists of 15 residues. The data derive from a study of blood T cell repertoires in COVID-19. In the source study's methods: It was from reference gene primer amplification that nucleated cell counts were estimated. Some clones are missing from TCRdb's copy, which holds only in-frame ones; the method was immunoSEQ multiplex PCR. The V and J calls and clone size were taken over from that table, and D and trimming were inferred from the DNA. Of 150,000 to 200,000 clones listed, about nine tenths were seen once; the top ten hold approximately 0.8%. The participants were between about 18 and 89 years old and came from some 23 US areas. Donors were grouped by their self-reported clinical history.

The source is a woman aged 18-29 years who had recovered from COVID-19. The sequenced sample consisted of PBMCs or T cells enriched from blood (not recorded which). The chain links TRBV11-2 to TRBJ2-7; a possible D gene is TRBD2 (6 bases). CDR3 residues: CASSLDPAGLYEQYF. The CDR3 region has the DNA TGTGCCAGCAGCTTAGATCCGGCCGGACTATACGAGCAGTACTTC.